This T cell receptor beta chain was captured by sequencing in a study of T-cell reconstitution after alpha-beta-depleted transplantation in children. As it was prepared, the TCRbeta library received unique molecular identifiers. One entry per CDR3 protein results from TCRdb running MiXCR on the PCR reads. The data show a few hundred thousand distinct CDR3 sequences, under 30% seen once. This CDR3 contains 15 residues. In germline, CDR1 is SGHVS, CDR2 FNYEAQ. V shed 6 bases and J 0 bases; nucleotides not matched to a gene: 6. A note on this clonotype: What it binds is not known.

Overall study findings and caveats: Reportedly, roughly two months post-transplant, alpha-beta T cells arose from several hundred expanded graft clones. Diversity and T-cell counts at one year after transplant derived mostly from new T cells. Diversity of TCRbeta at day 60 was high in some patients, arising from surviving recipient T cells and thymic progenitors.

The V call is TRBV7-6, the J call TRBJ2-5; 8 nucleotides match TRBD1. The source material was PBMCs, mostly from graft donor cells, sampled 360 days after TCRalphabeta/CD19-depleted stem cell transplant. The receptor comes from a female patient between 2 and 15 years old who had a stem cell transplant for congenital amegakaryocytic thrombocytopenia, so the T cells may come from the graft donor. As DNA, the CDR3 is TGTGCCAGCAGGGGGACAGGTCCTAACCAAGAGACCCAGTACTTC. It specifies CASRGTGPNQETQYF. The entire variable domain, with the rest obtained from reference TRBV7-6 and TRBJ2-5, is as follows: GAGVSQSPRYKVTKRGQDVALRCDPISGHVSLYWYRQALGQGPEFLTYFNYEAQQDKSGLPNDRFSAERPEGSISTLTIQRTEQRDSAMYRCASRGTGPNQETQYFGPGTRLLVL.